This record looks at one TCR beta chain sequence and its context. Antigen unknown. This specimen comes from a study of T cell responses to AZD1222 COVID-19 vaccine. General study results and limits: Spike as a whole was targeted by vaccine-associated CD4 TCRs, dominant at 160-218 and 743-854. Rises in breadth and depth of Spike-specific TCRs came after two AZD1222 doses. Scientists sampled the repertoires only once the peak T cell response had passed.

Only in-frame clones appear in the TCRdb table, and some are missing; sequencing was by immunoSEQ multiplex PCR. The sample records over 100,000 clones, roughly nine tenths being singletons. CDR1 and CDR2 (germline): SGHAT, FQNNGV. This CDR3 is built from 15 residues. The V end was cut by 5 bases, the J end by 6 bases, with 19 bases between. The sample in question was peripheral blood, obtained on day 0 of AZD1222 vaccination. The chain couples TRBV11-2 to TRBJ1-2; D call uncertain. The sequence derives from an adult in good health. The CDR3 sequence is CASSPTEPYLDGYTF. The CDR3 nucleotides are TGTGCCAGCAGCCCAACGGAGCCTTACCTAGATGGCTACACCTTC.